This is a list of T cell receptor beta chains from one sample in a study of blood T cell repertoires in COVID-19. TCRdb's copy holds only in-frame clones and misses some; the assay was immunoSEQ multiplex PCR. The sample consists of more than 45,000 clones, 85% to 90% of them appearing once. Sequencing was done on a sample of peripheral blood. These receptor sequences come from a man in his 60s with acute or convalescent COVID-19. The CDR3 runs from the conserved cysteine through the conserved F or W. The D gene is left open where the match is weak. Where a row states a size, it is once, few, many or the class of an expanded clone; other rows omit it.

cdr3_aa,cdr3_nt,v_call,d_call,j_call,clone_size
CASSSLPGQGGIKDTEAFF,TGTGCCAGCAGTTCCTTGCCGGGACAGGGGGGAATTAAGGACACTGAAGCTTTCTTT,TRBV6-2/TRBV6-3,TRBD1,TRBJ1-1,once
CATSDLGSELTDTQYF,TGTGCCACCAGTGATCTCGGTAGCGAGCTCACAGATACGCAGTATTTT,TRBV24-1,-,TRBJ2-3,-
CASSEPGQGQPQHF,TGCGCCAGCAGTGAGCCGGGACAGGGGCAGCCCCAGCATTTT,TRBV10-2,TRBD1,TRBJ1-5,-
CASSPWTGANTEAFF,TGTGCCAGTAGTCCTTGGACAGGGGCAAACACTGAAGCTTTCTTT,TRBV19,TRBD1,TRBJ1-1,-
CASSLLGQVGEQYF,TGTGCCAGCAGTTTGTTGGGACAGGTCGGCGAGCAGTACTTC,TRBV6-5,TRBD1,TRBJ2-7,-
CSALAGGSEQFF,TGCAGCGCCCTAGCGGGAGGGAGTGAGCAGTTCTTC,TRBV29-1,TRBD2,TRBJ2-1,-
CASSRQGSHEQYF,TGTGCCAGCAGTCGGCAGGGGAGCCACGAGCAGTACTTC,TRBV28,-,TRBJ2-7,-
CAWGDRGDEQYF,TGTGCCTGGGGGGACAGGGGCGACGAGCAGTACTTC,TRBV30,TRBD1,TRBJ2-7,-
CASSVNPQDFRSMNTEAFF,TGTGCCAGCAGCGTCAATCCCCAAGATTTCCGATCTATGAACACTGAAGCTTTCTTT,TRBV9,-,TRBJ1-1,once
CASSSGVGEKLFF,TGTGCCAGCAGTTCAGGGGTCGGTGAAAAACTGTTTTTT,TRBV12-3/TRBV12-4,-,TRBJ1-4,-
CASSLGGFYTGELFF,TGTGCCAGCAGCTTGGGGGGCTTCTACACCGGGGAGCTGTTTTTT,TRBV5-5,-,TRBJ2-2,-
CASSPTGPGANVLTF,TGCGCCAGCAGCCCGACAGGTCCTGGGGCCAACGTCCTGACTTTC,TRBV5-1,-,TRBJ2-6,-
CATSGGSLAKNIQYF,TGTGCCACCAGTGGGGGCAGCCTAGCCAAAAACATTCAGTACTTC,TRBV24-1,-,TRBJ2-4,once
CATEVGGRGAQHF,TGTGCCACCGAGGTCGGGGGCCGGGGGGCCCAGCATTTT,TRBV19,-,TRBJ1-5,-
CASSQDGGQNYGYTF,TGCGCCAGCAGCCAAGATGGGGGACAGAACTATGGCTACACCTTC,TRBV4-1,TRBD1,TRBJ1-2,-
CASRISGTVDEQFF,TGTGCCAGTAGAATCAGCGGGACGGTCGATGAGCAGTTCTTC,TRBV19,TRBD2,TRBJ2-1,few
CASSPGEGWITYEQYF,TGTGCCAGCAGCCCAGGGGAGGGGTGGATCACCTACGAGCAGTACTTC,TRBV7-2,-,TRBJ2-7,-
CASSFGGQGNNQPQHF,TGTGCCAGCAGTTTTGGAGGGCAGGGTAACAATCAGCCCCAGCATTTT,TRBV28,-,TRBJ1-5,-
CASSERYGQGVWQPQHF,TGTGCCAGCAGTGAAAGGTACGGGCAGGGGGTTTGGCAGCCCCAGCATTTT,TRBV2,TRBD1,TRBJ1-5,once
CASSELGQGLSGNTIYF,TGTGCCAGCAGTGAGTTGGGACAGGGGCTTTCTGGAAACACCATATATTTT,TRBV6-1,TRBD1,TRBJ1-3,-
CASSEQGNSGYTF,TGTGCCAGCAGTGAACAGGGAAACAGTGGCTACACCTTC,TRBV6-1,-,TRBJ1-2,-
CAISAGSPYEQYF,TGTGCCATCAGTGCGGGGTCCCCCTACGAGCAGTACTTC,TRBV10-3,-,TRBJ2-7,-